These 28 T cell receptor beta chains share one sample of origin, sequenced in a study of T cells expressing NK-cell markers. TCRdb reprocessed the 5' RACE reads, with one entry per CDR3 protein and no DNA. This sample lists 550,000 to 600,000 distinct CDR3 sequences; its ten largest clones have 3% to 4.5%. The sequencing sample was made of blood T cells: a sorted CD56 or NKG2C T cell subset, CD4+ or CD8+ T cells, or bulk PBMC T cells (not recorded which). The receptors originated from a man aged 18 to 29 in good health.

The CDR3 here is CSVEGGGPYEQYF. V usage is TRBV29-1 and J usage is TRBJ2-7. Germline CDR1 reads SQVTM; CDR2 reads ANQGSEA. This CDR3 comprises 13 residues.

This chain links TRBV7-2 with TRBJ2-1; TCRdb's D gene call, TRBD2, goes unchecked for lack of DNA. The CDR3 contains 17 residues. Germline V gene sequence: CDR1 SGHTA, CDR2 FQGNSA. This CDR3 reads CASSPRTSGSIWNEQFF. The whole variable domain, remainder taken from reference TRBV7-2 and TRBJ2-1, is GAGVSQSPSNKVTEKGKDVELRCDPISGHTALYWYRQSLGQGLEFLIYFQGNSAPDKSGLPSDRFSAERTGGSVSTLTIQRTQQEDSAVYLCASSPRTSGSIWNEQFFGPGTRLTVL.

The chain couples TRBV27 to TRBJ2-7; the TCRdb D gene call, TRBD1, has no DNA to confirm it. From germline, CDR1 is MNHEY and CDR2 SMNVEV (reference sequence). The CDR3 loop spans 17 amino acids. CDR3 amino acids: CASSLGRTGTGFHEQYF.

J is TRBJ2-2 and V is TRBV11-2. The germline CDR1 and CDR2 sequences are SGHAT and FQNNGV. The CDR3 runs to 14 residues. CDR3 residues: CASSLDRLSGELFF.

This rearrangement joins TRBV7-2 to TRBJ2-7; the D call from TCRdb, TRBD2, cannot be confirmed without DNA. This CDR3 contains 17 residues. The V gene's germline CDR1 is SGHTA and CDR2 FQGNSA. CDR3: CASSTGTSWINSYEQYF.

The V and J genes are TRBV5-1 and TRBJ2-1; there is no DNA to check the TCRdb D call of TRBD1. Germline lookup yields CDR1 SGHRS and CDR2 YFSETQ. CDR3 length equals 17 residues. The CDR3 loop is CASSSQGQGASLNEQFF.

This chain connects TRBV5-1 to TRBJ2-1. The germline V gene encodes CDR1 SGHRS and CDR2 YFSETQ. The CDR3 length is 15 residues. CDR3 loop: CASSASLDPYNEQFF. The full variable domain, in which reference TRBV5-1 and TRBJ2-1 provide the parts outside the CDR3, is KAGVTQTPRYLIKTRGQQVTLSCSPISGHRSVSWYQQTPGQGLQFLFEYFSETQRNKGNFPGRFSGRQFSNSRSEMNVSTLELGDSALYLCASSASLDPYNEQFFGPGTRLTVL.

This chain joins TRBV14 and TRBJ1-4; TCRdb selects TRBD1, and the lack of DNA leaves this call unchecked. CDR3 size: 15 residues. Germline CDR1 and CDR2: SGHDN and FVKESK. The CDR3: CASSQLDREDGKLFF.

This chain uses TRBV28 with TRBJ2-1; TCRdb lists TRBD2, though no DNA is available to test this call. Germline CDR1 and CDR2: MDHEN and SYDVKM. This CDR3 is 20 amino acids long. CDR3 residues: CASSLGPASGRATQNNEQFF.

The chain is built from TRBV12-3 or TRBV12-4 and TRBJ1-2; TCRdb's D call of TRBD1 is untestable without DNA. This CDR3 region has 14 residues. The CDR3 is CASSLTGPNYGYTF.

CDR3 in amino acids: CASSQMHSGSPRNTGELFF. V is TRBV4-3 and J is TRBJ2-2; TCRdb's D call, TRBD2, is unchecked because there is no DNA. CDR1 LGHNA and CDR2 YSLEER come from the germline V gene. CDR3 size: 19 residues.

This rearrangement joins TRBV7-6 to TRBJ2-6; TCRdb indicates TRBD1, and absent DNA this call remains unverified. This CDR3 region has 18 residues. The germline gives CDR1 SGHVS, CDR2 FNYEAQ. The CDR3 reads CASSNGQATFSGANVLTF.

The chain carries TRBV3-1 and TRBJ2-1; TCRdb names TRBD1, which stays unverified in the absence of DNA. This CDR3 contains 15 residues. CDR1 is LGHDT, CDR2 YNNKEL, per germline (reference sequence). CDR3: CASSARDRNYNEQFF.

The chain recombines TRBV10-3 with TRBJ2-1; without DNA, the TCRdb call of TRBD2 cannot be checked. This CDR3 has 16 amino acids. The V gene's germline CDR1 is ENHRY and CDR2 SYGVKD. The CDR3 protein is CAISGRLAGGINEQFF.

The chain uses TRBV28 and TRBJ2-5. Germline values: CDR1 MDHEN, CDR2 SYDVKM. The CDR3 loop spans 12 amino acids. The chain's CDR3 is CASSSVYETQYF.

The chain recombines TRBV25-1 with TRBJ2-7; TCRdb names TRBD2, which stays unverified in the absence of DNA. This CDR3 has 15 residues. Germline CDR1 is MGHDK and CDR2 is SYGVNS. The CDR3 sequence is CASSEEGLRRGEQYF.

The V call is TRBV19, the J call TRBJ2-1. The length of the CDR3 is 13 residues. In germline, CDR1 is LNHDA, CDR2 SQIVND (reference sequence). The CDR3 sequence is CASSPTYGNEQFF.

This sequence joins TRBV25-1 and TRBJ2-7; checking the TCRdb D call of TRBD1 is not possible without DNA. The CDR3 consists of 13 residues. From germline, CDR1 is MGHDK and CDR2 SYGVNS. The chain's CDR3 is CASTGAATYEQYF.

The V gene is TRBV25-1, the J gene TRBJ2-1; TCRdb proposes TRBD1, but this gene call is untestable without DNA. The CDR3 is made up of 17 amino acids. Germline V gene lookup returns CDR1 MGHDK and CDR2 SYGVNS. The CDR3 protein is CASSARLGDRVGNEQFF. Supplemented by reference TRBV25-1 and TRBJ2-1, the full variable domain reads EADIYQTPRYLVIGTGKKITLECSQTMGHDKMYWYQQDPGMELHLIHYSYGVNSTEKGDLSSESTVSRIRTEHFPLTLESARPSHTSQYLCASSARLGDRVGNEQFFGPGTRLTVL.

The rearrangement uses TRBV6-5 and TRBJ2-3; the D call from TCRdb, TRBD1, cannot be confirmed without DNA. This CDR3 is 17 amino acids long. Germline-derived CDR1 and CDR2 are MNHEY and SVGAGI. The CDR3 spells CASSYTKGPGGTDTQYF.

The CDR3 protein is CASSPTNEDTQYF. The genes are TRBV18 and TRBJ2-3. CDR3 length equals 13 residues. Germline loops: CDR1 KGHSH, CDR2 LQKENI. Combining the CDR3 with reference TRBV18 and TRBJ2-3 gives the whole variable domain NAGVMQNPRHLVRRRGQEARLRCSPMKGHSHVYWYRQLPEEGLKFMVYLQKENIIDESGMPKERFSAEFPKEGPSILRIQQVVRGDSAAYFCASSPTNEDTQYFGPGTRLTVL.

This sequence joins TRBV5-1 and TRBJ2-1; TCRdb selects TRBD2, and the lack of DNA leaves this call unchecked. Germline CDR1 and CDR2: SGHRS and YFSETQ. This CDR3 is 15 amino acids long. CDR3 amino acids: CASSLAPSVYNEQFF.

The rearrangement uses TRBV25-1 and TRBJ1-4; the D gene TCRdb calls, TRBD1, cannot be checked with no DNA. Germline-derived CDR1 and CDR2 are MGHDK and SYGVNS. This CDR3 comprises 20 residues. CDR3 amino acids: CASSESPFPQGSVPNEKLFF. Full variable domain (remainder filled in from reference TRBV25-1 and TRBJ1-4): EADIYQTPRYLVIGTGKKITLECSQTMGHDKMYWYQQDPGMELHLIHYSYGVNSTEKGDLSSESTVSRIRTEHFPLTLESARPSHTSQYLCASSESPFPQGSVPNEKLFFGSGTQLSVL.

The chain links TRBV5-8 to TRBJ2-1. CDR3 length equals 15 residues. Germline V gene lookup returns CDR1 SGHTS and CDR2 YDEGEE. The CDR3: CASFVEQGSYNEQFF.

The CDR3 region is CASSLHGSWRPQHF. The gene calls are TRBV28 and TRBJ1-5. The germline V gene has CDR1 MDHEN and CDR2 SYDVKM. This CDR3 comprises 14 residues.

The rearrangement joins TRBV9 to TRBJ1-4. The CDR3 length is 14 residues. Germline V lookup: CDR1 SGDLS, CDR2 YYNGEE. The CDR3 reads CASSVALKNEKLFF.

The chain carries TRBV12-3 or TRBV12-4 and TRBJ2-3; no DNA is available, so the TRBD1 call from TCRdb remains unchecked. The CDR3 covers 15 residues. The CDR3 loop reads CASRRRRGGTDTQYF.

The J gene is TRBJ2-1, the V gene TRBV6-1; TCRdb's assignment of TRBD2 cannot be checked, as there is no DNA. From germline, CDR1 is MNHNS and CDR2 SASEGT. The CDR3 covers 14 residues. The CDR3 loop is CASSETSGRTEQFF.